Shown below are 12 T cell receptor beta chains from a single sample sequenced in a study of cytomegalovirus exposure and HLA in healthy donors. The PCR ran on 60 Vbeta and 13 Jbeta primers. Libraries were prepared by immunoSEQ multiplex PCR; TCRdb keeps only in-frame clonotypes and omits some of them. The sample has more than 140,000 clones, about 79% seen once. Sequencing used PBMCs. The receptors stem from a male donor in good health and CMV-seronegative.

The J gene is TRBJ1-5, the V gene TRBV5-8; weak D call: TRBD1 (5 bases). The CDR3 has 13 amino acids. V was clipped by 2 bases and J by 6 bases, with 9 bases between them. Germline CDR1 and CDR2: SGHTS and YDEGEE. Here the CDR3 DNA reads TGTGCCAGCAGCTTTCCCAGGGCTCAGCCCCAGCATTTT. It translates to CASSFPRAQPQHF.

The chain uses TRBV19 and TRBJ2-7, with D maybe TRBD1 (5 bases). Germline values: CDR1 LNHDA, CDR2 SQIVND (reference sequence). This CDR3 spans 13 amino acids. V lost 1 base and J 2 bases, leaving 6 bases between the germline ends. CDR3 bases: TGTGCCAGTAGTATAGGGACACCCTACGAGCAGTACTTC. It translates to CASSIGTPYEQYF. Full variable domain (missing parts from reference TRBV19 and TRBJ2-7): DGGITQSPKYLFRKEGQNVTLSCEQNLNHDAMYWYRQDPGQGLRLIYYSQIVNDFQKGDIAEGYSVSREKKESFPLTVTSAQKNPTAFYLCASSIGTPYEQYFGPGTRLTVT.

This chain connects TRBV4-3 to TRBJ1-6; D uncertain. Germline CDR1 is LGHNA and CDR2 is YSLEER. With 0 bases removed from V and 7 bases from J, the gap between germline ends came to 13 bases. This CDR3 spans 16 amino acids. DNA for the CDR3: TGCGCCAGCAGCCAAGATTATGCGGCGGGAAATTCACCCCTCCACTTT. Its protein product is CASSQDYAAGNSPLHF.

For the CDR3, the DNA is TGTGCCAGCTCACCTATAGCGGGAGGCAACACCGGGGAGCTGTTTTTT. Protein sequence: CASSPIAGGNTGELFF. The chain is built from TRBV18 and TRBJ2-2; TRBD2 matches at 10 bases. Trimming took 3 bases from V and 2 from J; bases not matched to a gene: 3. The CDR3 is made up of 16 amino acids. Germline lookup yields CDR1 KGHSH and CDR2 LQKENI. The entire variable domain, with the rest obtained from reference TRBV18 and TRBJ2-2, is as follows: NAGVMQNPRHLVRRRGQEARLRCSPMKGHSHVYWYRQLPEEGLKFMVYLQKENIIDESGMPKERFSAEFPKEGPSILRIQQVVRGDSAAYFCASSPIAGGNTGELFFGEGSRLTVL.

This chain uses TRBV2 with TRBJ1-2; the match to TRBD1 covers 9 bases. Germline V gene sequence: CDR1 SNHLY, CDR2 FYNNEI. After removal of 5 bases from V and 2 bases from J, the junction contained 3 bases not matched to a gene. This CDR3 is built from 14 residues. The CDR3 bases are TGTGCCAGCAGTTCCGGGACAGGGAACTATGGCTACACCTTC. It translates to CASSSGTGNYGYTF.

V gene TRBV7-6 combines with J gene TRBJ2-3; D might be TRBD1 (6 bases). The CDR3 is made up of 15 amino acids. Trimming removed 4 bases from V and 4 bases from J, with 15 bases in between. Germline V gene sequence: CDR1 SGHVS, CDR2 FNYEAQ. The DNA for the CDR3 is TGTGCCAGCAGCTCCCCTCTAACAGGGCCAGATACGCAGTATTTT. It codes for CASSSPLTGPDTQYF.

This chain links TRBV15 with TRBJ2-1; possibly TRBD1 for D (6 bases). Trimming left V 4 bases short and J 7 bases short, with 11 bases between. Germline V gives CDR1 LNHNV, CDR2 YYDKDF (reference sequence). This CDR3 is 13 amino acids long. The CDR3 bases are TGTGCCACCAGCACCCGCAGGGGAAATGAGCAGTTCTTC. Encoded protein: CATSTRRGNEQFF.

V is TRBV5-6 and J is TRBJ1-6; D possibly corresponds to TRBD1 (5 bases). Germline V lookup: CDR1 SGHDT, CDR2 YYEEEE. Between the trimmed V and J ends, which lost 0 bases and 5 bases, there was a span of 9 bases. CDR3 length equals 15 residues. CDR3 sequence: CASSLGGGDNSPLHF. The CDR3 DNA reads as TGTGCCAGCAGCTTGGGGGGGGGAGATAATTCACCCCTCCACTTT.

The DNA of the CDR3 is TGTGCCAGCAGCCAAATAGGGACAGTGGGAAACACCATATATTTT. Residues: CASSQIGTVGNTIYF. The gene calls are TRBV14 and TRBJ1-3; 7 bases align to TRBD1. CDR1 SGHDN and CDR2 FVKESK come from the germline V gene. V lost 2 bases and J lost 4; bases outside the gene matches: 5. The CDR3 runs to 15 residues.

In this sample, this clone turned up a few times. The chain links TRBV13 to TRBJ2-3, with 10 bases fitting TRBD2. Germline CDR1 and CDR2: PRHDT and FYEKMQ (reference sequence). Trimming took 5 bases from V and 6 from J; bases not matched to a gene: 5. This CDR3 comprises 14 residues. This chain's CDR3 is CASSRLAGVDTQYF. CDR3 bases: TGTGCCAGCAGCAGACTAGCGGGTGTTGATACGCAGTATTTT.

This clone was counted a few times. V gene TRBV6-6 combines with J gene TRBJ2-1; 7 nucleotides line up with TRBD1. The junction had 4 bases not matched to a gene; V was cut back by 4 bases and J by 1 base. The CDR3 spans 15 residues. Germline CDR1 reads MNHNY; CDR2 reads SVGAGI (reference sequence). Here the CDR3 DNA reads TGTGCCAGCAGTTTTATGACAGGGTCCTACAATGAGCAGTTCTTC. This gives the protein CASSFMTGSYNEQFF.

Regarding this clone: The identical CDR3 is also encoded by other nucleotide sequences in the sample. The CDR3 region is CASSLGQNTDTQYF. The CDR3 bases are TGCGCCAGCAGCTTGGGACAGAACACAGATACGCAGTATTTT. This chain links TRBV5-1 with TRBJ2-3; D is possibly TRBD1 (5 bases). The CDR3 runs 14 residues. V lost 0 bases to trimming and J lost 2 bases, with 7 bases between them. Germline values: CDR1 SGHRS, CDR2 YFSETQ. Supplemented by reference TRBV5-1 and TRBJ2-3, the full variable domain reads KAGVTQTPRYLIKTRGQQVTLSCSPISGHRSVSWYQQTPGQGLQFLFEYFSETQRNKGNFPGRFSGRQFSNSRSEMNVSTLELGDSALYLCASSLGQNTDTQYFGPGTRLTVL.